Below, 19 T cell receptor beta chains from the same sample are listed, as sequenced in a study of cytomegalovirus exposure and HLA in healthy donors. Clones were read by immunoSEQ multiplex PCR, and TCRdb kept only the in-frame ones, dropping some. The sample holds some 250,000 clones, around 90% seen once. The sample was PBMCs. These TCRs come from a woman between 25 and 40 years old in good health and CMV-seronegative.

This chain joins TRBV13 and TRBJ2-1; TRBD2 is a possible D gene (5 bases). Per the germline V gene, CDR1 is PRHDT and CDR2 is FYEKMQ (reference sequence). The CDR3 consists of 11 residues. The V end was cut by 1 base, the J end by 13 bases, with 8 bases between. CDR3 nucleotide sequence: TGTGCCAGCAGCTTAGCGGAGGAACAGTTCTTC. Its translation is CASSLAEEQFF.

The chain links TRBV9 to TRBJ2-7; possibly TRBD1 or TRBD2 for D (5 bases each). The germline V and J ends were trimmed by 0 bases and 6 bases, with 10 bases remaining between them. Germline CDR1 is SGDLS and CDR2 is YYNGEE. This CDR3 region has 13 residues. CDR3 sequence: CASSVGKGSEQYF. The CDR3 DNA reads as TGTGCCAGCAGCGTAGGTAAGGGGAGCGAGCAGTACTTC.

The chain couples TRBV7-2 to TRBJ2-7; a weak D match, TRBD2 (5 bases). The V end lost 5 bases, the J end lost 2 bases, and 13 bases lay between the germline ends. This CDR3 spans 14 amino acids. CDR1 SGHTA and CDR2 FQGNSA come from the germline V gene. The CDR3 loop is CASSVPDFAYEQYF. The CDR3 nucleotides read TGTGCCAGCAGCGTCCCGGACTTCGCCTACGAGCAGTACTTC.

The rearrangement links TRBV29-1 to TRBJ2-1; 12 bases agree with TRBD2. The germline CDR1 and CDR2 sequences are SQVTM and ANQGSEA. The length of the CDR3 is 15 residues. V shed 1 base and J 6 bases; nucleotides not matched to a gene: 4. CDR3 DNA: TGCAGCGTTGAAGGGACTAGCGGGAAAGTCAATGAGCAGTTCTTC. Translation: CSVEGTSGKVNEQFF.

The chain employs TRBV27 and TRBJ2-7; D remains ambiguous. In germline, CDR1 is MNHEY, CDR2 SMNVEV (reference sequence). Trimming cost V 4 bases and J 2 bases, with 12 bases left between them. The length of the CDR3 is 14 residues. The CDR3 sequence is CASSSTEITYEQYF. In DNA form, the CDR3 reads TGTGCCAGCAGTTCTACAGAGATAACCTACGAGCAGTACTTC.

The chain couples TRBV7-9 to TRBJ1-2; D gene unclear. The length of the CDR3 is 14 residues. Per the germline V gene, CDR1 is SEHNR and CDR2 is FQNEAQ (reference sequence). The V and J ends lost 1 base and 0 bases respectively, with 6 bases between them. Here the CDR3 reads CASSLVGSNYGYTF. Here the CDR3 DNA reads TGTGCCAGCAGCTTAGTCGGGTCTAACTATGGCTACACCTTC.

CDR3 in DNA: TGTGCCAGCAGTCCGACAAGAACAGGATACTATGGCTACACCTTC. Encoded protein: CASSPTRTGYYGYTF. The chain is built from TRBV28 and TRBJ1-2; TRBD1 might be the D (5 bases). Germline loops: CDR1 MDHEN, CDR2 SYDVKM. V was trimmed by 5 bases and J by 3 bases, leaving 16 bases between them. The CDR3 totals 15 residues.

J is TRBJ2-1 and V is TRBV13; D is undetermined. Germline V lookup: CDR1 PRHDT, CDR2 FYEKMQ (reference sequence). The CDR3 runs 11 residues. Trimming took 1 base from V and 13 from J, leaving 8 bases between them. This CDR3 reads CASSLDVAQFF. DNA for the CDR3: TGTGCCAGCAGCTTAGACGTGGCTCAGTTCTTC.

For the CDR3, the DNA is TGTGCCAGCAGTCCGGACGCCATGGGTGGCTACACCTTC. Translation gives CASSPDAMGGYTF. The gene calls are TRBV28 and TRBJ1-2; D remains ambiguous. CDR1 and CDR2 from the germline V gene are MDHEN and SYDVKM. The CDR3 length is 13 residues. Trimming took 5 bases from V and 7 from J, leaving 14 bases between them.

This clone has only a few counts. The CDR3 DNA reads TGCAGCGCGGGTGGGACAGCCACGAACTATGGCTACACCTTC. Protein: CSAGGTATNYGYTF. The chain recombines TRBV29-1 with TRBJ1-2; 7 positions agree with TRBD1. The trim removed 7 bases at V and 2 bases at J, leaving 10 bases unmatched. CDR1 is SQVTM, CDR2 ANQGSEA, per germline. The CDR3 totals 14 residues.

The chain joins TRBV5-6 to TRBJ2-1; the D gene could be TRBD1 or TRBD2 (5 bases each). Trimming cost V 4 bases and J 5 bases, with 7 bases left between them. Per the germline V gene, CDR1 is SGHDT and CDR2 is YYEEEE. CDR3 length: 12 residues. The CDR3 DNA sequence: TGTGCCAGCAGCGGGGGAGACAATGAGCAGTTCTTC. Translation: CASSGGDNEQFF.

The V call is TRBV19, the J call TRBJ1-1; no clear D gene. With 3 bases removed from V and 5 bases from J, the gap between germline ends came to 13 bases. Germline CDR1 LNHDA, CDR2 SQIVND (reference sequence). CDR3 length equals 14 residues. CDR3 nucleotides: TGTGCCAGTAGTATCCCACTGGGGAATACTGAAGCTTTCTTT. Its translation: CASSIPLGNTEAFF. Together with reference TRBV19 and TRBJ1-1, the CDR3 gives the full variable domain: DGGITQSPKYLFRKEGQNVTLSCEQNLNHDAMYWYRQDPGQGLRLIYYSQIVNDFQKGDIAEGYSVSREKKESFPLTVTSAQKNPTAFYLCASSIPLGNTEAFFGQGTRLTVV.

V gene TRBV5-6 combines with J gene TRBJ2-4; D remains unclear. This CDR3 is 13 amino acids long. V lost 0 bases and J 8 bases, leaving 9 bases between the germline ends. The germline gives CDR1 SGHDT, CDR2 YYEEEE. As DNA, the CDR3 is TGTGCCAGCAGCTTGGACCGGGTATACATTCAGTACTTC. It is translated as CASSLDRVYIQYF.

The gene calls are TRBV5-1 and TRBJ2-3, with 7 bases lining up with TRBD2. CDR1 and CDR2 (germline): SGHRS, YFSETQ. This CDR3 has 16 residues. V trimming: 0 bases; J trimming: 0 bases; junction bases outside the gene matches: 4. The CDR3 nucleotides read TGCGCCAGCAGCTTGGTGGTGACTAGCAGCACAGATACGCAGTATTTT. Amino acids: CASSLVVTSSTDTQYF.

The V call is TRBV7-2, the J call TRBJ2-7; possible D gene TRBD2, 5 bases. Germline-derived CDR1 and CDR2 are SGHTA and FQGNSA. Trimming pared 5 bases from V and 7 bases from J, leaving 15 bases between. The CDR3 is 13 amino acids. The CDR3 DNA reads TGTGCCAGCAGCCCCGCGGGTAGCTGGGAGCAGTACTTC. This translates into CASSPAGSWEQYF.

V and J are TRBV28 and TRBJ2-3, with a possible D match to TRBD2 (5 bases). This CDR3 region has 14 residues. V was shortened by 6 bases and J by 2 bases, with 12 bases between the two germline ends. Germline V CDR1 and CDR2: MDHEN, SYDVKM. CDR3 in DNA: TGTGCCAGCAGCCCTCGTGGACTCACAGATACGCAGTATTTT. Protein: CASSPRGLTDTQYF.

CDR3 amino acids: CSVESPGTAYNEQFF. In DNA form, the CDR3 reads TGCAGCGTTGAGAGCCCAGGGACCGCCTACAATGAGCAGTTCTTC. The chain combines TRBV29-1 with TRBJ2-1; either TRBD1 or TRBD2 may fit D (5 bases each). V lost 3 bases and J 2 bases, leaving 14 bases between the germline ends. Germline V gene data show CDR1 as SQVTM and CDR2 as ANQGSEA. CDR3 length: 15 residues.

The chain carries TRBV6-5 and TRBJ2-2; D is perhaps TRBD1 or TRBD2 (5 bases each). Trimming left V 8 bases short and J 1 base short, with 11 bases between. CDR1 and CDR2 from the germline V gene are MNHEY and SVGAGI. This CDR3 comprises 14 residues. The CDR3 DNA is TGTGCCAGCTCCGGGACCCGGAACACCGGGGAGCTGTTTTTT. Translated: CASSGTRNTGELFF.

The V gene is TRBV9, the J gene TRBJ2-3; 8 bases align to TRBD2. V was clipped by 0 bases and J by 2 bases; unmatched bases: 5. The CDR3 has 16 residues. Germline CDR1 SGDLS, CDR2 YYNGEE. The CDR3, as DNA: TGTGCCAGCAGCGTAGAAGTTAGCGGGACCACAGATACGCAGTATTTT. Translated, it gives CASSVEVSGTTDTQYF.